This TCR beta chain was retrieved from a study of OX40 agonist ivuxolimab in advanced cancers. Study in general: Patients in dose escalation had liver, melanoma, kidney or head and neck cancers. Notes on the study in general: Those patients achieving a partial response at 0.1-3.0 mg/kg showed among the lowest clonal expansion. No antigen was identified for the clonally expanded peripheral T cells.

Profiled with immunoSEQ multiplex PCR; TCRdb holds only in-frame clones, not every one. The sample holds 55,000 to 90,000 clones, about 86% seen once. This clone has just one count. The antigen is unknown. CDR1 and CDR2 (germline): MDHEN, SYDVKM. Trimming shortened V by 5 bases and J by 3 bases, and 11 bases separated the two germline ends. The CDR3 contains 14 residues. This specimen was CD4+ or CD8+ T cells sorted from blood, taken in a trial of the OX40 agonist ivuxolimab. The clonotype comes from an adult with an advanced solid tumor such as melanoma, head and neck, liver or kidney cancer. The J gene is TRBJ1-5, the V gene TRBV28; D is perhaps TRBD1 (5 bases). The CDR3 region has the DNA TGTGCCAGCAGTATGGGGGGAACCAATCAGCCCCAGCATTTT. Amino acid sequence: CASSMGGTNQPQHF.